This T cell receptor (beta chain) was sequenced during a study of Ad26.COV2.S vaccination and SARS-CoV-2 variants. Points from the study as a whole: The TCR breadth and depth analyses may have produced an underestimate of total T cell responses. People who got the vaccine had more spike-specific TCR breadth than people who got placebo.

The repertoire was sequenced with immunoSEQ multiplex PCR; TCRdb's copy has only in-frame clones and lacks some. Among about 680,000 clones, about 90% were seen once, and the ten largest hold nearly 1.5%. Treatment: approximately 18 received Ad26.COV2.S at low or high dose, single or two shots; five or six received placebo; per-sample allocation not given. Samples analyzed were those drawn on day 63 after the first vaccine or placebo injection. This clone turned up a few times. Its antigen is currently unknown. J lost 1 base, V lost 5 bases, and 5 bases had no gene match. CDR1 and CDR2 from the germline V gene are MNHEY and SMNVEV (reference sequence). The CDR3 sequence is 17 residues long.

The TCR sequence derives from a person aged 18-60 years who received the Ad26.COV2.S COVID-19 vaccine or a placebo. The source was peripheral blood, collected in a trial of Ad26.COV2.S vaccine versus placebo. J is TRBJ2-2 and V is TRBV27; 12 bases agree with TRBD2. CDR3 sequence reads: CASSTLGLAGNTGELFF. The CDR3 DNA follows: TGTGCCAGCAGTACTCTGGGACTAGCGGGGAACACCGGGGAGCTGTTTTTT.